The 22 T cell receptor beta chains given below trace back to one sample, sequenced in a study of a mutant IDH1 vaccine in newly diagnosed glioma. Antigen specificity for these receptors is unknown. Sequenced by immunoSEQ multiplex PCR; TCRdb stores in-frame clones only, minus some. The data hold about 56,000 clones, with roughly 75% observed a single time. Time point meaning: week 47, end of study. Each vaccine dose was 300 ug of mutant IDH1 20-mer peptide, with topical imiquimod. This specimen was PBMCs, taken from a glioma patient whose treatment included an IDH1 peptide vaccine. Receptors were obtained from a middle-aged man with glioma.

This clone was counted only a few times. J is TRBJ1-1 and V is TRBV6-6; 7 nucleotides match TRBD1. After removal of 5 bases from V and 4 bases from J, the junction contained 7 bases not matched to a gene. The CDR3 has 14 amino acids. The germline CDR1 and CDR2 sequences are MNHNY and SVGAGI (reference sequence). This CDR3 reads CASSTQGGTTEAFF. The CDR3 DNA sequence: TGTGCCAGCAGTACTCAGGGGGGCACCACTGAAGCTTTCTTT.

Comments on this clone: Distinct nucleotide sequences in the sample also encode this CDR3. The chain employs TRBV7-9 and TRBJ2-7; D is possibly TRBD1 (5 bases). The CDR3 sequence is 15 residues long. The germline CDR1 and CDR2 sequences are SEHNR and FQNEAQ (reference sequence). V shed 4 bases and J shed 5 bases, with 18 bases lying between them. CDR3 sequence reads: CASSSADSPHHEQYF. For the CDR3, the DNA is TGTGCCAGCAGCTCGGCTGACAGTCCCCACCACGAGCAGTACTTC.

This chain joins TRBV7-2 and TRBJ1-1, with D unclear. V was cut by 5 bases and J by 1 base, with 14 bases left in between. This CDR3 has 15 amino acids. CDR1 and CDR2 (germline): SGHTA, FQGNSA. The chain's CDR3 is CASSHQSGTNTEAFF. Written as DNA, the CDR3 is TGTGCCAGCAGCCATCAATCAGGCACGAACACTGAAGCTTTCTTT.

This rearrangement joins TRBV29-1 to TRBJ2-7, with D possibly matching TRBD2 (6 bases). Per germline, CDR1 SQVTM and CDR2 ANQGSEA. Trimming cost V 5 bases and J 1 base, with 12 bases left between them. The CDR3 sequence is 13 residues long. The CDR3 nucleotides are TGCAGCGTTCATGGGACTGGATCCTACGAGCAGTACTTC. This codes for CSVHGTGSYEQYF.

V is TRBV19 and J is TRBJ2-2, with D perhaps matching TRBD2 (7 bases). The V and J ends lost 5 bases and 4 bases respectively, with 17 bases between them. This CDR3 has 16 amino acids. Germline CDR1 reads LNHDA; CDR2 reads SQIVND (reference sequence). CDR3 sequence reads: CASSPGGASGTGELFF. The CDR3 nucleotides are TGTGCCAGTAGTCCGGGGGGCGCGTCGGGCACCGGGGAGCTGTTTTTT. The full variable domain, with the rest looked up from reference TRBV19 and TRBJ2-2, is DGGITQSPKYLFRKEGQNVTLSCEQNLNHDAMYWYRQDPGQGLRLIYYSQIVNDFQKGDIAEGYSVSREKKESFPLTVTSAQKNPTAFYLCASSPGGASGTGELFFGEGSRLTVL.

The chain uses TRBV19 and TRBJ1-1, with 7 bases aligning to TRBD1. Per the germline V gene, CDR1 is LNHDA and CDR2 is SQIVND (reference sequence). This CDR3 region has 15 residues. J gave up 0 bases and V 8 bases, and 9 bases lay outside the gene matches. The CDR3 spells CASSGQAGMNTEAFF. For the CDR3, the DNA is TGTGCCAGTTCCGGACAGGCGGGCATGAACACTGAAGCTTTCTTT.

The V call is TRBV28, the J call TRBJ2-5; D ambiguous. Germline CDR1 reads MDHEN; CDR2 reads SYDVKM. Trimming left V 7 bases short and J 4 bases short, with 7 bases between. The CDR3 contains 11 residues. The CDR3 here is CASTKGETQYF. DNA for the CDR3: TGTGCCAGCACCAAGGGAGAGACCCAGTACTTC.

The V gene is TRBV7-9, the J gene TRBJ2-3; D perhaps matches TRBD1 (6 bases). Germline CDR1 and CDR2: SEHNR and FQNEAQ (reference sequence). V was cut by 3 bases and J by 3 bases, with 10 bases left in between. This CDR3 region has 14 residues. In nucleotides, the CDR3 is TGTGCCAGCAGCTTTGGACAGACGACAGATACGCAGTATTTT. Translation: CASSFGQTTDTQYF.

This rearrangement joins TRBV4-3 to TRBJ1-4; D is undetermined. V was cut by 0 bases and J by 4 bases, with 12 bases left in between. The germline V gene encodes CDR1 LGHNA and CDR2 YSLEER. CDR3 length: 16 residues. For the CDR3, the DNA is TGCGCCAGCAGCCAAGAGATAACAGCGAATAATGAAAAACTGTTTTTT. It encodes CASSQEITANNEKLFF.

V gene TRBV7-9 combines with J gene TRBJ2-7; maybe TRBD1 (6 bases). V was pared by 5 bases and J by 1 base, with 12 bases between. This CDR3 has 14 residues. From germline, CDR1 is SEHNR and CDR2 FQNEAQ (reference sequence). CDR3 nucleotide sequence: TGTGCCAGCAGCCCACAGGGATCGTCCTACGAGCAGTACTTC. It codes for CASSPQGSSYEQYF.

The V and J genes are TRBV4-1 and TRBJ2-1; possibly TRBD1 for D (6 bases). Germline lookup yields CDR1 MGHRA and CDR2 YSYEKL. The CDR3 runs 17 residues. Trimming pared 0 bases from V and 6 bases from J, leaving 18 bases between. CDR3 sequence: CASSQDRQGPAANEQFF. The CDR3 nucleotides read TGCGCCAGCAGCCAAGATCGGCAGGGGCCAGCGGCCAATGAGCAGTTCTTC.

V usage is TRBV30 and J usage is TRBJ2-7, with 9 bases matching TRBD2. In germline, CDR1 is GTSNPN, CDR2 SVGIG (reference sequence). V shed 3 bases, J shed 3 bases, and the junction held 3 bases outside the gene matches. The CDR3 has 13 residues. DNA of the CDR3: TGTGCCTGGAGAGGCGGGGGGGTCTACGAGCAGTACTTC. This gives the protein CAWRGGGVYEQYF.

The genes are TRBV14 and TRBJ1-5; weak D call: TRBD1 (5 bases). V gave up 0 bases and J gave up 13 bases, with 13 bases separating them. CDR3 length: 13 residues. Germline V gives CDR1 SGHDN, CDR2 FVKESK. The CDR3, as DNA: TGTGCCAGCAGCCAAGATTACGGGACGAAGCAGCATTTT. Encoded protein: CASSQDYGTKQHF.

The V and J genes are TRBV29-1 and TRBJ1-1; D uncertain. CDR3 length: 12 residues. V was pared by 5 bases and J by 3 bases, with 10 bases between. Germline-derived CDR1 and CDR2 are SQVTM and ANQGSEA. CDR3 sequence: CSVTGIDTEAFF. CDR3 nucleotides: TGCAGCGTTACTGGGATTGACACTGAAGCTTTCTTT.

The CDR3 region is CASSDRVQETQYF. The CDR3 bases are TGCGCCAGCTCTGACAGAGTCCAAGAGACCCAGTACTTC. The gene calls are TRBV5-1 and TRBJ2-5; D possibly corresponds to TRBD1 (5 bases). CDR3 length equals 13 residues. Trimming removed 7 bases from V and 1 base from J, with 11 bases in between. CDR1 SGHRS and CDR2 YFSETQ come from the germline V gene. The complete variable domain, with remaining parts taken from reference TRBV5-1 and TRBJ2-5, reads KAGVTQTPRYLIKTRGQQVTLSCSPISGHRSVSWYQQTPGQGLQFLFEYFSETQRNKGNFPGRFSGRQFSNSRSEMNVSTLELGDSALYLCASSDRVQETQYFGPGTRLLVL.

The CDR3 DNA is TGTGCCAGCAGCCTCCGGGACAGGGGGAATTCACCCCTCCACTTT. Translation: CASSLRDRGNSPLHF. V and J are TRBV7-2 and TRBJ1-6; 11 bases line up with TRBD1. The junction had 4 bases not matched to a gene; V was cut back by 5 bases and J by 7 bases. Germline CDR1 is SGHTA and CDR2 is FQGNSA. CDR3 length: 15 amino acids.

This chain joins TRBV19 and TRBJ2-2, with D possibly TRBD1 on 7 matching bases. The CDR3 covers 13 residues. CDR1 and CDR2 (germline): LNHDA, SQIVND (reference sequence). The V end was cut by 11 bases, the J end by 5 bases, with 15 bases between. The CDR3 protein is CAGGGWETGELFF. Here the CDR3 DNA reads TGTGCCGGAGGGGGCTGGGAAACCGGGGAGCTGTTTTTT.

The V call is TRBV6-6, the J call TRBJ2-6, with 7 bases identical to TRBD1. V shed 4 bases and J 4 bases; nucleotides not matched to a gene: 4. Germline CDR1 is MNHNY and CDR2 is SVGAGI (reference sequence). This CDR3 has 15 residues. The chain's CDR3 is CASSLTGAGANVLTF. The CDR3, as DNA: TGTGCCAGCAGTTTAACAGGGGCCGGGGCCAACGTCCTGACTTTC.

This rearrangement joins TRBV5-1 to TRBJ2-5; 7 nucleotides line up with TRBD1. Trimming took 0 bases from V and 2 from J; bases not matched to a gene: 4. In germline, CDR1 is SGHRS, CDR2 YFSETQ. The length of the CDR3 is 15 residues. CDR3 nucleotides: TGCGCCAGCAGCTTGGCCGGGACAGAGCAAGAGACCCAGTACTTC. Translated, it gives CASSLAGTEQETQYF.

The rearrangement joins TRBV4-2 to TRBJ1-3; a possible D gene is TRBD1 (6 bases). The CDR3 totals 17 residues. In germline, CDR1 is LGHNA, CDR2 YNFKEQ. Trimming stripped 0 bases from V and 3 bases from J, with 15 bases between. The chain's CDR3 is CASSQDLVAGVGNTIYF. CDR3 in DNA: TGTGCCAGCAGCCAAGATCTCGTGGCAGGGGTTGGAAACACCATATATTTT.

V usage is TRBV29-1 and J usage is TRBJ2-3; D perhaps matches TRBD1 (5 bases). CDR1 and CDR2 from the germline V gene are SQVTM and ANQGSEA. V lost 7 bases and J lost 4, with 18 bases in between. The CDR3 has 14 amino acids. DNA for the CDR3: TGCAGCGCAGCACAAGGGGTATTGGCAGATACGCAGTATTTT. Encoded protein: CSAAQGVLADTQYF.

For the CDR3, the DNA is TGTGCCAGTAGTTCACCACGGACAGGCCCGTCGAACACTGAAGCTTTCTTT. It yields the protein CASSSPRTGPSNTEAFF. The J gene is TRBJ1-1, the V gene TRBV19; 7 positions agree with TRBD1. This CDR3 contains 17 residues. Trimming cost V 5 bases and J 1 base; bases outside gene matches: 13. Germline assignment: CDR1 LNHDA and CDR2 SQIVND (reference sequence).